A selection of T cell receptor beta chains follows, all from one sample in a study of T cell responses to AZD1222 COVID-19 vaccine. TCRdb's table, derived via immunoSEQ multiplex PCR, lists solely in-frame clones and lacks some. The data hold 110,000 to 150,000 clones, with more than 85% observed a single time. The sample was peripheral blood, taken on day 0 of AZD1222 vaccination. These TCRs come from an adult in good health. Each CDR3 is given with its conserved first and last residue. A D gene is named only where the DNA matches it firmly. A clone size is listed for some rows: how often the clone was seen (once, few, many), or a class if it is expanded.

v_call	d_call	clone_size	j_call	cdr3_nt	cdr3_aa
TRBV29-1	NA	NA	TRBJ2-1	TGCAGCGTTGGTGGGATAACCTACAATGAGCAGTTCTTC	CSVGGITYNEQFF
TRBV18	TRBD2	NA	TRBJ2-5	TGTGCCAGCCCAACGACTAGCGGGATTTGGGAGACCCAGTACTTC	CASPTTSGIWETQYF
TRBV6-1	NA	NA	TRBJ1-1	TGTGCCAGCAGTGACCGGGGGGCGAACACTGAAGCTTTCTTT	CASSDRGANTEAFF
TRBV5-4	TRBD2	NA	TRBJ2-5	TGTGCCAGCAGCGTAATTAGCGGGGGGGAAGAGACCCAGTACTTC	CASSVISGGEETQYF
TRBV5-1	NA	once	TRBJ1-3	TGCGCCAGCAGCTTATACTCTGGAAACACCATATATTTT	CASSLYSGNTIYF
TRBV6-2/TRBV6-3	NA	NA	TRBJ2-1	TGTGCCAGCTGCCCCCGACCAGGGGCTTCCTACAATGAGCAGTTCTTC	CASCPRPGASYNEQFF
TRBV28	TRBD1	NA	TRBJ2-7	TGTGCCAGCAGTTACCTCCGGGACAGCTCCTACGAGCAGTACTTC	CASSYLRDSSYEQYF
TRBV9	NA	NA	TRBJ1-3	TGTGCCAGCAGCGGGGAAGGGGGGCCTGGAAACACCATATATTTT	CASSGEGGPGNTIYF
TRBV7-9	NA	NA	TRBJ2-3	TGTGCCAGCGCAGGTATCACCAGTTCGGCAGATACGCAGTATTTT	CASAGITSSADTQYF
TRBV7-9	TRBD1	NA	TRBJ1-6	TGTGCCAGCAGCGCGGACAGGGGCCCGAATTCCCTCCACTTT	CASSADRGPNSLHF
TRBV28	NA	once	TRBJ1-5	TGTGCCAGCGTCCTAGAGGCGGGGGTCCAGCCCCAGCATTTT	CASVLEAGVQPQHF
TRBV7-9	NA	NA	TRBJ1-4	TGTGCCAGCAGCTCCGTTGACAGACTTAATGAAAAACTGTTTTTT	CASSSVDRLNEKLFF
TRBV7-9	NA	NA	TRBJ2-7	TGTGCCAGCCAGGGTGTTGCGTACGAGCAGTACTTC	CASQGVAYEQYF
TRBV5-4	NA	once	TRBJ1-2	TGTGCCAGCAGCTTGTCGGTCGGGAACTATGGCTACACCTTC	CASSLSVGNYGYTF
TRBV5-1	NA	NA	TRBJ1-3	TGCGCCAGCAGCTTGGAAGCAGGGAGCTCTGGAAACACCATATATTTT	CASSLEAGSSGNTIYF
TRBV12-2	NA	few	TRBJ2-7	TGTGCAAGTCGCTACCCCCCCGCGGGAGCGGACGAGCAGTACTTC	CASRYPPAGADEQYF
TRBV4-2	NA	NA	TRBJ1-5	TGTGCCAGCAGCCAAGATCCTAGCGATCAGCCCCAGCATTTT	CASSQDPSDQPQHF
TRBV28	TRBD1	NA	TRBJ1-5	TGTGCCAGCAGTTTGTCGACAGGGGTATATAGCAATCAGCCCCAGCATTTT	CASSLSTGVYSNQPQHF
TRBV9	NA	NA	TRBJ1-1	TGTGCCAGCAGCGTGACGGTGAACACTGAAGCTTTCTTT	CASSVTVNTEAFF
TRBV24-1	NA	NA	TRBJ2-3	TGTGCCACCAGTGATTCGGCTACTGGGTGGAAGACAGATACGCAGTATTTT	CATSDSATGWKTDTQYF
TRBV6-5	NA	NA	TRBJ1-4	TGTGCCAGCACCAAGACGCCGGACTTTCCTGAAAAACTGTTTTTT	CASTKTPDFPEKLFF
TRBV2	NA	NA	TRBJ1-2	TGTGCCAGCACTGGGAACTATGGCTACACCTTC	CASTGNYGYTF
TRBV3-1/TRBV3-2	NA	NA	TRBJ2-1	TGTGCCAGCAGCCAAACCGGACTCCTTATCTCCTACAATGAGCAGTTCTTC	CASSQTGLLISYNEQFF
TRBV7-2	NA	NA	TRBJ2-1	TGTGCCAGCAGCTTAGCAGGGGATAATGAGCAGTTCTTC	CASSLAGDNEQFF
TRBV4-1	NA	NA	TRBJ2-1	TGCGCCAGCAGCCAAGACCCAGCGCCCCAATCCTACAATGAGCAGTTCTTC	CASSQDPAPQSYNEQFF
TRBV9	NA	NA	TRBJ1-1	TGTGCCAGCAGCGTAGTACGGTTGGGGAACACTGAAGCTTTCTTT	CASSVVRLGNTEAFF
TRBV6-5	TRBD1	NA	TRBJ1-1	TGTGCCAGCGCTTACAGGGGAGGGAGCACTGAAGCTTTCTTT	CASAYRGGSTEAFF
TRBV7-2	NA	NA	TRBJ2-7	TGTGCCAGCAGCTTAGCGGGGGCTAGCTCCTACGAGCAGTACTTC	CASSLAGASSYEQYF
TRBV7-3	NA	NA	TRBJ2-1	TGTGCCAGCAGCTTAGGGGTTGGGGGCCCTAATGAGCAGTTCTTC	CASSLGVGGPNEQFF
TRBV5-4	TRBD1	many	TRBJ1-1	TGTGCCAGCAGCTGGGGACAGGGAGACACTGAAGCTTTCTTT	CASSWGQGDTEAFF
TRBV4-2	TRBD2	once	TRBJ2-7	TGTGCCAGCAGCCAACCGGGACTAGCGGGAGTAGAGCAGTACTTC	CASSQPGLAGVEQYF
TRBV10-1	NA	NA	TRBJ2-1	TGCGCCAGCAGTGAGTCGGGTTCGGTGGTTGAGCAGTTCTTC	CASSESGSVVEQFF
TRBV7-3	NA	NA	TRBJ1-2	TGTGCCAGCGGGGGACAAGGGCCGGGAGGCTATGGCTACACCTTC	CASGGQGPGGYGYTF
TRBV5-1	TRBD1	NA	TRBJ2-1	TGCGCCAGCGGAGGCGGCACAGGGGCTGTCAATGAGCAGTTCTTC	CASGGGTGAVNEQFF
TRBV28	NA	NA	TRBJ1-2	TGTGCCAGCAGCCCCCGCGGGTATGGCTACACCTTC	CASSPRGYGYTF
TRBV5-6	NA	NA	TRBJ2-7	TGTGCCAGCAGCTTGGGGATCAGGGTCTCCTACGAGCAGTACTTC	CASSLGIRVSYEQYF
TRBV25-1	NA	NA	TRBJ2-3	TGTGCCAGCAGTGAACTAACGGCGGGGGATACGCAGTATTTT	CASSELTAGDTQYF
TRBV3-1/TRBV3-2	NA	few	TRBJ2-2	TGTGCCAGCAGCCCTGGGGGGACCGGGGAGCTGTTTTTT	CASSPGGTGELFF
TRBV11-3	NA	NA	TRBJ2-7	TGTGCCAGCAGCTTAGAGATCGCCTACGAGCAGTACTTC	CASSLEIAYEQYF
TRBV5-5	NA	NA	TRBJ1-6	TGTGCCAGCAGCTTGGATCCAAATTCACCCCTCCACTTT	CASSLDPNSPLHF
TRBV11-1	NA	NA	TRBJ1-1	TGTGCCAGCCTTCATAACACTGAAGCTTTCTTT	CASLHNTEAFF
TRBV5-1	TRBD1	NA	TRBJ1-2	TGCGCCAGCAGACCTGGGACAGTAACCTTCGGCTACACCTTC	CASRPGTVTFGYTF
TRBV7-9	TRBD1	once	TRBJ2-3	TGTGCCAGCAGCCCAGACAGGGGGCTAGATACGCAGTATTTT	CASSPDRGLDTQYF
TRBV27	TRBD2	once	TRBJ2-1	TGTGCCAGCAGTCCCAAAATCCTAGCGGAGGGGCCCAATGAGCAGTTCTTC	CASSPKILAEGPNEQFF
TRBV2	NA	NA	TRBJ2-1	TGTGCCAGCAGTGAATACTCCCAGGGTTATGACGAGCAGTTCTTC	CASSEYSQGYDEQFF
TRBV28	TRBD2	NA	TRBJ2-5	TGTGCCAGCAGCCGTAGCGGGGGGGCCTCCGAGACCCAGTACTTC	CASSRSGGASETQYF
TRBV19	NA	NA	TRBJ1-2	TGTGCCAGTACTCCCTGGTCGGCTAACTATGGCTACACCTTC	CASTPWSANYGYTF
TRBV5-4	NA	NA	TRBJ2-3	TGTGCCAGCAGCTATACCACAGATACGCAGTATTTT	CASSYTTDTQYF
TRBV25-1	NA	NA	TRBJ1-2	TGTGCCAGCAGTGCCCCAGGAACCTATGGCTACACCTTC	CASSAPGTYGYTF
TRBV5-1	TRBD1	NA	TRBJ1-3	TGCGCCAGCAGCTTGGTTACAGGGGCCTCCTCTGGAAACACCATATATTTT	CASSLVTGASSGNTIYF
TRBV4-3	NA	NA	TRBJ1-1	TGCGCCAGCAGCCAGACGACAGGTCTCACTGAAGCTTTCTTT	CASSQTTGLTEAFF